This T cell receptor beta chain was retrieved from a study of radiotherapy plus CTLA-4 blockade in lung cancer. Study details: Overall, approximately 19% of patients showed an objective response, while over 30% attained disease control. Overall study results and limits: Blood-borne expansion of tumor-derived TCR clones followed radiotherapy plus ipilimumab.

The V gene lost 5 bases and the J gene lost 1 base, with 12 bases spanning the gap. CDR3 length: 15 amino acids. CDR1 and CDR2 from the germline V gene are MNHEY and SVGAGI. Focal radiation with ipilimumab CTLA-4 blockade was given to patients with chemo-refractory metastatic non-small-cell lung cancer. This clone turned up a few times. The antigen remains unidentified. Measured with immunoSEQ multiplex PCR; TCRdb has only the in-frame clones, and not every one. The sample yields 3,000 to 4,000 clones, around 82% seen once. The rearrangement links TRBV6-5 to TRBJ1-3, with TRBD1 as a possible D gene (5 bases). The starting material was tumor tissue, obtained from a patient treated with radiotherapy plus ipilimumab. The sequence was obtained from a human donor with non-small cell lung cancer that progressed on radiotherapy plus ipilimumab. CDR3 sequence (DNA): TGTGCCAGCAGTCCCAGGGCGGGGTCTGGAAACACCATATATTTT. Encoded protein: CASSPRAGSGNTIYF.